This T cell receptor (beta chain) was captured in a study of T cell responses to AZD1222 COVID-19 vaccine. Clones were read by immunoSEQ multiplex PCR, and TCRdb kept only the in-frame ones, dropping some. The sample includes 85,000 to 90,000 clones, roughly 87% of them seen just once. Trimming removed 3 bases from V and 3 bases from J, with 12 bases in between. Germline CDR1 and CDR2: LNHNV and YYDKDF (reference sequence). The CDR3 totals 14 residues. The chain combines TRBV15 with TRBJ2-7; D is possibly TRBD1 (5 bases). This specimen consisted of peripheral blood, obtained 28 days after the second AZD1222 dose. The receptor's source is an adult who received the AZD1222 COVID-19 vaccine. The CDR3 DNA is TGTGCCACCAGCAGCCACAGGAGAAACTACGAGCAGTACGTC. The encoded protein is CATSSHRRNYEQYV.